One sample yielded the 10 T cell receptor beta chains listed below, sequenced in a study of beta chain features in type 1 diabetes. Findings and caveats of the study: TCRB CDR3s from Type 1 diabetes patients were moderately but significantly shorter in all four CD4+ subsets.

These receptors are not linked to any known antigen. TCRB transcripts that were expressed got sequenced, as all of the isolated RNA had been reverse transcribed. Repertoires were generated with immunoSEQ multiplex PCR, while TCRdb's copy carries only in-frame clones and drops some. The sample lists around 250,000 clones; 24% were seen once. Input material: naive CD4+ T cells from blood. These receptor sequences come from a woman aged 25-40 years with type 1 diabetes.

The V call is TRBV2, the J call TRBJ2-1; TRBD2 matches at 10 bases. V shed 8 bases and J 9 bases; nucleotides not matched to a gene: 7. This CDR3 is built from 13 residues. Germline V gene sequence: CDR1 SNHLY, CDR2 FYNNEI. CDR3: CASPSGSVSEQFF. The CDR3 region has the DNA TGTGCCAGCCCTAGCGGGAGCGTCAGTGAGCAGTTCTTC. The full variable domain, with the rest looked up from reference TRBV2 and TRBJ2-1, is EPEVTQTPSHQVTQMGQEVILRCVPISNHLYFYWYRQILGQKVEFLVSFYNNEISEKSEIFDDQFSVERPDGSNFTLKIRSTKLEDSAMYFCASPSGSVSEQFFGPGTRLTVL.

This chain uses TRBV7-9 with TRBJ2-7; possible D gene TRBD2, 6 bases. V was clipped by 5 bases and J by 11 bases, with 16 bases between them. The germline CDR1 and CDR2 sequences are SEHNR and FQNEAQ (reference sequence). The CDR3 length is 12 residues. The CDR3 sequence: CASSPGRGMEYF. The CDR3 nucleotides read TGTGCCAGCAGCCCCGGGAGAGGGATGGAGTACTTC.

CDR3 protein: CASSIQGFSGNTIYF. The CDR3, as DNA: TGTGCCAGCAGCATACAGGGGTTCTCTGGAAACACCATATATTTT. V and J are TRBV14 and TRBJ1-3; 7 positions agree with TRBD1. The V gene end was trimmed by 5 bases and the J gene end by 0 bases; junction bases not matched to a gene: 4. Per germline, CDR1 SGHDN and CDR2 FVKESK. The CDR3 totals 15 residues.

CDR3 residues: CASSPDSGTATNEKLFF. CDR3 coding DNA: TGCGCCAGCAGCCCGGACAGTGGAACGGCAACTAATGAAAAACTGTTTTTT. The chain links TRBV5-1 to TRBJ1-4; the D gene is possibly TRBD1 (6 bases). V gave up 4 bases and J gave up 0 bases, with 16 bases separating them. The CDR3 is 17 residues long. The germline V gene encodes CDR1 SGHRS and CDR2 YFSETQ.

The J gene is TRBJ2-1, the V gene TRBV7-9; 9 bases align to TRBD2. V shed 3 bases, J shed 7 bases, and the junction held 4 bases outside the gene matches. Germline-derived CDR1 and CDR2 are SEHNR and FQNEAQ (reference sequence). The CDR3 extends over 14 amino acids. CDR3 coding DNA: TGTGCCAGCAGCTTGCTAGCGGGGCAGAATGAGCAGTTCTTC. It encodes CASSLLAGQNEQFF.

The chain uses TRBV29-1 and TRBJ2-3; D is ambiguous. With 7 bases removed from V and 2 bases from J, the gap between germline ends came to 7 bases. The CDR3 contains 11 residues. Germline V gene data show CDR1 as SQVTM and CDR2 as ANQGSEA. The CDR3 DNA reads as TGCAGCGGTGCGGTCACAGATACGCAGTATTTT. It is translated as CSGAVTDTQYF.

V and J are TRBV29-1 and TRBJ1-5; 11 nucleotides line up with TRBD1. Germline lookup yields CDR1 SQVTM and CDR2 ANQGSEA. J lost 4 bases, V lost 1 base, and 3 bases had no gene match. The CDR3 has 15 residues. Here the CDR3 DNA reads TGCAGCGTTGAAGTGGGGACAGGGGGTAATCAGCCCCAGCATTTT. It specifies CSVEVGTGGNQPQHF.

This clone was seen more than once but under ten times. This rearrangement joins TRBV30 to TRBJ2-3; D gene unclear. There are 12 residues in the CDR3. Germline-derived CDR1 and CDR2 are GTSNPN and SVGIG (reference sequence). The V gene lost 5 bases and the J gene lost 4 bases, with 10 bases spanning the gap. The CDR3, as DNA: TGTGCCTGGGGCCTAGGCGCAGATACGCAGTATTTT. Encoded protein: CAWGLGADTQYF. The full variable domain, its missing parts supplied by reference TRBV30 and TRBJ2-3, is SQTIHQWPATLVQPVGSPLSLECTVEGTSNPNLYWYRQAAGRGLQLLFYSVGIGQISSEVPQNLSASRPQDRQFILSSKKLLLSDSGFYLCAWGLGADTQYFGPGTRLTVL.

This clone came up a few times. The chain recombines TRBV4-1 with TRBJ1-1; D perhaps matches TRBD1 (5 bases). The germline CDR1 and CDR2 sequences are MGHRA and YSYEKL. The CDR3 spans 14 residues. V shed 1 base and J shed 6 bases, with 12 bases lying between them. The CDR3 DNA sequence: TGCGCCAGCAGCCAAGTCGCGGAGGGACCTGAAGCTTTCTTT. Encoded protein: CASSQVAEGPEAFF.

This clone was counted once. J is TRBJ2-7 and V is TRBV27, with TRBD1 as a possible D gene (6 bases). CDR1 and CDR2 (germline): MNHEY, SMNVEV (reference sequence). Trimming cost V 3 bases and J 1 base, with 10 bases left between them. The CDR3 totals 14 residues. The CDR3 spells CASSLDRVSYEQYF. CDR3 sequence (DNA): TGTGCCAGCAGTTTGGACAGAGTTTCCTACGAGCAGTACTTC.